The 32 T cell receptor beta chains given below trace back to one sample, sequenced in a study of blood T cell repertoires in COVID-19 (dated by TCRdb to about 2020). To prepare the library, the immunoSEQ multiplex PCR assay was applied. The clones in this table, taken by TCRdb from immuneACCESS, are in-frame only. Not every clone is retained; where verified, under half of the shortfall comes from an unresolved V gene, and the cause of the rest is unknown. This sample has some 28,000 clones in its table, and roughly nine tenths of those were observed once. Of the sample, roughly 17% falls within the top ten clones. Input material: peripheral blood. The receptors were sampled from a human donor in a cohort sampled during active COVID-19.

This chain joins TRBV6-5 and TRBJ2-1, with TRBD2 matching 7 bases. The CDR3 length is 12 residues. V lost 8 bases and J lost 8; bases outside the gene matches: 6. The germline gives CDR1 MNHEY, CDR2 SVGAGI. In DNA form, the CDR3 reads TGTGCCAGCTTAGCGGGCGTTGATGAGCAGTTCTTC. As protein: CASLAGVDEQFF.

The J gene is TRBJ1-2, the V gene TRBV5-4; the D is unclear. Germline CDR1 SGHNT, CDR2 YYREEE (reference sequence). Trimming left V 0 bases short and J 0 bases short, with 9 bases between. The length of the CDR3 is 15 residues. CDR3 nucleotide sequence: TGTGCCAGCAGCTTGGACGCGGGAGCTAACTATGGCTACACCTTC. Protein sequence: CASSLDAGANYGYTF.

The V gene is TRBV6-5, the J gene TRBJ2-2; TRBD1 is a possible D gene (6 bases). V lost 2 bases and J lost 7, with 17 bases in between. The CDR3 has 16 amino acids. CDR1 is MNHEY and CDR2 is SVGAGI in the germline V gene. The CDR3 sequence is CASSYPKEQGGGELFF. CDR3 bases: TGTGCCAGCAGTTACCCTAAAGAACAGGGCGGCGGGGAGCTGTTTTTT.

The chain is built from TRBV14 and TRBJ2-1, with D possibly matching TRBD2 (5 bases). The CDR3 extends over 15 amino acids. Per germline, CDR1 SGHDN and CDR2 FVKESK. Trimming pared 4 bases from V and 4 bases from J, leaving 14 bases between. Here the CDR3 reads CASSPVGAEYNEQFF. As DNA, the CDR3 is TGTGCCAGCAGCCCGGTGGGAGCGGAATACAATGAGCAGTTCTTC.

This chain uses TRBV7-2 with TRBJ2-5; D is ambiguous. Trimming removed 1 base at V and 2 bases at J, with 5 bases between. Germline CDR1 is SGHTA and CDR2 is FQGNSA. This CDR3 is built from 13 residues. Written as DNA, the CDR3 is TGTGCCAGCAGCTTAGTAGTGCAAGAGACCCAGTACTTC. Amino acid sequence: CASSLVVQETQYF.

The CDR3 nucleotides read TGTGCTAGTGGCCGCACTACTATCTCAAGCGAGCAGTACTTC. Protein product: CASGRTTISSEQYF. The genes are TRBV12-5 and TRBJ2-7; the D is unclear. Germline V lookup: CDR1 LGHNT, CDR2 FRNRAP. The V end lost 6 bases, the J end lost 6 bases, and 18 bases lay between the germline ends. CDR3 size: 14 residues.

The CDR3 DNA is TGTGCCAGCGGGCTAGCGGGCCCCTACGAGCAGTACTTC. It yields the protein CASGLAGPYEQYF. V and J are TRBV27 and TRBJ2-7; 8 positions agree with TRBD2. With 8 bases clipped from V and 2 bases from J, the junction kept 5 bases outside the gene matches. CDR1 is MNHEY, CDR2 SMNVEV, per germline (reference sequence). The CDR3 runs 13 residues.

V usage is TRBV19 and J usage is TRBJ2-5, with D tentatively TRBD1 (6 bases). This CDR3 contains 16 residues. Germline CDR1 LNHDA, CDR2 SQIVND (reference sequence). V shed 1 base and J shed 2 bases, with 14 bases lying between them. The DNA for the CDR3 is TGTGCCAGTAGTATAGGAGGAACAGGGAATCAAGAGACCCAGTACTTC. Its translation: CASSIGGTGNQETQYF.

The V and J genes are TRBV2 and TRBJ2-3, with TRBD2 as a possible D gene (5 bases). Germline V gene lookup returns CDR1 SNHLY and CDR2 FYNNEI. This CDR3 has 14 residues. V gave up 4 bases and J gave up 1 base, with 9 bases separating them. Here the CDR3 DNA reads TGTGCCAGCAGTGGGGAGCGAGGCACAGATACGCAGTATTTT. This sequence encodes CASSGERGTDTQYF.

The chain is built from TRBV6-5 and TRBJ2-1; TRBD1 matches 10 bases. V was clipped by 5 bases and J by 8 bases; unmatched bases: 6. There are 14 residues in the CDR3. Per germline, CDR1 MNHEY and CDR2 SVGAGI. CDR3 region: CASSTLTGGDEQFF. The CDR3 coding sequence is TGTGCCAGCAGTACCTTGACAGGGGGCGATGAGCAGTTCTTC.

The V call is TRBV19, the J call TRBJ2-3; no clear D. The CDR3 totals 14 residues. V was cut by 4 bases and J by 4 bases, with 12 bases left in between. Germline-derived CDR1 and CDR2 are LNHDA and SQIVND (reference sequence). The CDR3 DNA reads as TGTGCCAGTAGTACCCCCTCTCTCCCAGATACGCAGTATTTT. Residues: CASSTPSLPDTQYF.

The CDR3 sequence: CASRREHGDTQYF. The CDR3, as DNA: TGTGCCAGCAGGCGGGAGCATGGAGATACGCAGTATTTT. The rearrangement uses TRBV4-2 and TRBJ2-3; 7 nucleotides line up with TRBD2. The CDR3 spans 13 residues. The V segment lost 6 bases and the J segment 5 bases; nucleotides outside the gene matches: 5. The germline CDR1 and CDR2 sequences are LGHNA and YNFKEQ.

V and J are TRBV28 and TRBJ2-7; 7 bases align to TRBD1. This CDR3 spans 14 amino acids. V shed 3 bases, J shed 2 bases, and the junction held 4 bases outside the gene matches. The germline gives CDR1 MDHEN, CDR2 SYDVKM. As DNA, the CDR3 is TGTGCCAGCAGTTTGATAGGGGGCCCCTACGAGCAGTACTTC. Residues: CASSLIGGPYEQYF.

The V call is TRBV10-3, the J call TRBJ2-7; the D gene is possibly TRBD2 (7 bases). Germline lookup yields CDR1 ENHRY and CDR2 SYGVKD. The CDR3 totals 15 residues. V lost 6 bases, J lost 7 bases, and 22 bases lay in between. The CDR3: CAISRVGGGLIEQYF. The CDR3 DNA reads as TGTGCCATCAGCCGGGTTGGGGGGGGCCTAATAGAGCAGTACTTC.

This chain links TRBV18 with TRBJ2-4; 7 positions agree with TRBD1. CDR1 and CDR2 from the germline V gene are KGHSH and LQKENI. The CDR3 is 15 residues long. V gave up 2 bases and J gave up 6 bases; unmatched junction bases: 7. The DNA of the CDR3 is TGTGCCAGCTCACCAAGCCAGACAGGGACAAACATTCAGTACTTC. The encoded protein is CASSPSQTGTNIQYF.

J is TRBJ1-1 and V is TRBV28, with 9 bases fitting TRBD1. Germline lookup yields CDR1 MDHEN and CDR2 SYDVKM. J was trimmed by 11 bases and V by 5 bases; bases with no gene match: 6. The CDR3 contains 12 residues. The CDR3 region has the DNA TGTGCCAGCAGTCTCACACAGGGGGCGGCTTTCTTT. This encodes CASSLTQGAAFF.

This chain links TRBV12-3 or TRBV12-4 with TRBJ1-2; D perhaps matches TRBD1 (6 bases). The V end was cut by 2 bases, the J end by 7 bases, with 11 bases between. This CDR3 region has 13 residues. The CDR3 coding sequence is TGTGCCAGCAGTTTATACGCAGGGGCTGGCTACACCTTC. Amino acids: CASSLYAGAGYTF.

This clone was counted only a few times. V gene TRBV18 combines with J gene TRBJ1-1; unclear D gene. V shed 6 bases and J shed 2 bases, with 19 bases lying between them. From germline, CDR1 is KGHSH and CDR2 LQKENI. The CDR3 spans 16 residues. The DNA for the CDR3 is TGTGCCAGCTCCCCTACGGGTCCCAAAAGTAACACTGAAGCTTTCTTT. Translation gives CASSPTGPKSNTEAFF.

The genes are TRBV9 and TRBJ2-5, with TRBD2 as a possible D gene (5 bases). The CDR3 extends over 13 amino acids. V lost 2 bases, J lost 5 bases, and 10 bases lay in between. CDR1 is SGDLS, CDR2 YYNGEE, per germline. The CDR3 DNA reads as TGTGCCAGCAGCGTTATGGGCGGGGAGACCCAGTACTTC. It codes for CASSVMGGETQYF.

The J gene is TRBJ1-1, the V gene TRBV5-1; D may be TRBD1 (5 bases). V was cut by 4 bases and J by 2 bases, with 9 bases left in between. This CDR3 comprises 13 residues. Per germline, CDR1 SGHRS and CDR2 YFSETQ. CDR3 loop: CASSAQGNTEAFF. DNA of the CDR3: TGCGCCAGCAGCGCTCAGGGTAACACTGAAGCTTTCTTT.

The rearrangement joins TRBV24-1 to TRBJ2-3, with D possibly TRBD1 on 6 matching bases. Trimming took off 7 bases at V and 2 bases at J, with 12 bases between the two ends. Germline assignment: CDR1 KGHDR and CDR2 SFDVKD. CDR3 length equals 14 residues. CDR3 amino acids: CATRATGNTDTQYF. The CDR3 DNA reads TGTGCCACCAGAGCTACAGGGAACACAGATACGCAGTATTTT.

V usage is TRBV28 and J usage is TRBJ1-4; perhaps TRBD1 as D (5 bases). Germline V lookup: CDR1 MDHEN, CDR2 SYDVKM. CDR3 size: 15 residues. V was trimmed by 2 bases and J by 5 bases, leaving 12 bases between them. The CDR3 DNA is TGTGCCAGCAGTTTAGGTGGGGGAGGAAATGAAAAACTGTTTTTT. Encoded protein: CASSLGGGGNEKLFF.

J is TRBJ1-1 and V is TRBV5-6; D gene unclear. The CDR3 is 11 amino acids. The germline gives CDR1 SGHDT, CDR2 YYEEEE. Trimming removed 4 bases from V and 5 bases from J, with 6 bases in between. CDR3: CASSLETEAFF. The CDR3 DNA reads TGTGCCAGCAGCCTCGAGACTGAAGCTTTCTTT.

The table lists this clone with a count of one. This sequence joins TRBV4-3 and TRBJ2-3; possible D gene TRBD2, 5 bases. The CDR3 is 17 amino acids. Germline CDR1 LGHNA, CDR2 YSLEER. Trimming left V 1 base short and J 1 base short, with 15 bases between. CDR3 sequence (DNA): TGCGCCAGCAGCCAAGGGAATCCGAGGGTCCGCACAGATACGCAGTATTTT. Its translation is CASSQGNPRVRTDTQYF.

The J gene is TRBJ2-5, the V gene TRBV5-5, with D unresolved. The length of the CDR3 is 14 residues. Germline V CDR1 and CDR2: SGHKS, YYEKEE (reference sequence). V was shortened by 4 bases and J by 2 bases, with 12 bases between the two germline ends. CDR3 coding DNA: TGTGCCAGCAGCCCCTCCCGCGGACAAGAGACCCAGTACTTC. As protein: CASSPSRGQETQYF.

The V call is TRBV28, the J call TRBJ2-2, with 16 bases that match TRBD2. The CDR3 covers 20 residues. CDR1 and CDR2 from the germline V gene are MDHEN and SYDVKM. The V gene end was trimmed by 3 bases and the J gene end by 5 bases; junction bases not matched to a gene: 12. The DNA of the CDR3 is TGTGCCAGCAGTTTGCCCCCGGGACTAGCGGGAGGGCCGGAAACCGGGGAGCTGTTTTTT. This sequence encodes CASSLPPGLAGGPETGELFF.

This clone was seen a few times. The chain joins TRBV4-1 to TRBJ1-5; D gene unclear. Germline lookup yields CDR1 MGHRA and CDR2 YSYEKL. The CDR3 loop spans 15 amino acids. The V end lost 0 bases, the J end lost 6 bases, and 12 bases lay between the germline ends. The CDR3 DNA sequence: TGCGCCAGCAGCCAAGACATCCTACTGCGTCAGCCCCAGCATTTT. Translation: CASSQDILLRQPQHF.

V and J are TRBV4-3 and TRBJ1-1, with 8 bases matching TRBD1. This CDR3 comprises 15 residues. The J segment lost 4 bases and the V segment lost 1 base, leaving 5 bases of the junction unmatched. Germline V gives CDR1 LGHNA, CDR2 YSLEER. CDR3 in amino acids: CASSQAPGGGTEAFF. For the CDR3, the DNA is TGCGCCAGCAGCCAAGCCCCAGGGGGCGGCACTGAAGCTTTCTTT.

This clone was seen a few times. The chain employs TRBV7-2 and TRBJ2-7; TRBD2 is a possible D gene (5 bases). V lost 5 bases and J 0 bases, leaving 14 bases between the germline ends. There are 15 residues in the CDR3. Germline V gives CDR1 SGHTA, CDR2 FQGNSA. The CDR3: CASSPRTGSSYEQYF. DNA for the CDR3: TGTGCCAGCAGCCCCCGGACTGGCAGCTCCTACGAGCAGTACTTC.

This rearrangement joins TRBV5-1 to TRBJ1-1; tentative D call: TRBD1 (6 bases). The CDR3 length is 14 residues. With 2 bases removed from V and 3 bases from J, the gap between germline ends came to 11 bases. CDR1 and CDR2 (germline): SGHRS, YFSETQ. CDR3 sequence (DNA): TGCGCCAGCAGCTTTGGGGGGGCCGACACTGAAGCTTTCTTT. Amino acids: CASSFGGADTEAFF. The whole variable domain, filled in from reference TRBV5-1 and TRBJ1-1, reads KAGVTQTPRYLIKTRGQQVTLSCSPISGHRSVSWYQQTPGQGLQFLFEYFSETQRNKGNFPGRFSGRQFSNSRSEMNVSTLELGDSALYLCASSFGGADTEAFFGQGTRLTVV.

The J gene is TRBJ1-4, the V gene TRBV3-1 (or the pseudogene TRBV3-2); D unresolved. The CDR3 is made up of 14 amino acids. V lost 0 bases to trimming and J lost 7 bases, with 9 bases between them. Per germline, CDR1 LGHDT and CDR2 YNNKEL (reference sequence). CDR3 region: CASSQELHAEKLFF. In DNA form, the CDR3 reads TGTGCCAGCAGCCAAGAGTTACACGCTGAAAAACTGTTTTTT.

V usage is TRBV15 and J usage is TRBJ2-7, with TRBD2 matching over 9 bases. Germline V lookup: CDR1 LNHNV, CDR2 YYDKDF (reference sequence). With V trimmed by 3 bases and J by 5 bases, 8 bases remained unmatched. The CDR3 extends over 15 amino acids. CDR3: CATSRTGTSRHEQYF. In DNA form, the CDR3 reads TGTGCCACCAGCAGGACCGGGACTAGCAGGCACGAGCAGTACTTC.